This T cell receptor (beta chain) was sequenced in a study of shared clonotypes between healthy human individuals. The CDR3 runs to 12 residues. V lost 5 bases and J lost 6, with 11 bases in between. Germline V gene lookup returns CDR1 MDHEN and CDR2 SYDVKM. Profiling relied on immunoSEQ multiplex PCR, and the TCRdb table lists in-frame clones only, not all of them. This table holds over a million clones, roughly 96% found once. All donors were healthy HIV-negative adults lacking recent acute infections or vaccinations. This receptor was obtained from a man aged 30-40 years in good health. This chain joins TRBV28 and TRBJ2-7, with D unclear. Sequencing used naive CD4+ T cells sorted from blood. The subset is: CD45RA+ positively selected. The chain's CDR3 is CASSPVSSEQYF. The CDR3 DNA is TGTGCCAGCAGTCCTGTAAGTTCCGAGCAGTACTTC.